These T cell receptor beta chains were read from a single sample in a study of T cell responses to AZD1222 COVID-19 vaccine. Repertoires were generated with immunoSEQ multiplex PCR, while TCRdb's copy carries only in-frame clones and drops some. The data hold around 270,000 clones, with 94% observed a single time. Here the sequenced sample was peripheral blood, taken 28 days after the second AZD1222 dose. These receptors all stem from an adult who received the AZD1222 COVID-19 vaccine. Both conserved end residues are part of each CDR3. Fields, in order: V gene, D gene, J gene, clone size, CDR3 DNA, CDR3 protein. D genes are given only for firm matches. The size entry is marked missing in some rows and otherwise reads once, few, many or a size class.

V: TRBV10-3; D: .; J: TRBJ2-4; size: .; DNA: TGTGCCATCCCGAAGGGGTTGGAGACCAAAAACATTCAGTACTTC; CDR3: CAIPKGLETKNIQYF
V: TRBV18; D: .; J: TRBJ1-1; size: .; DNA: TGTGCCAGCTCACCGCAAAACAGGGTCGGGACTGAAGCTTTCTTT; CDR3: CASSPQNRVGTEAFF
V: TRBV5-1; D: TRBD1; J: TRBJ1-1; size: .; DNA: TGCGCCAGCAGCTTACAGGGGGAAACTGAAGCTTTCTTT; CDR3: CASSLQGETEAFF
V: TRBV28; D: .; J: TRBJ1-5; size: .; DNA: TGTGCCAGCAGTTTCCGGGCTTGGGGCTCCCATCAGCCCCAGCATTTT; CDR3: CASSFRAWGSHQPQHF
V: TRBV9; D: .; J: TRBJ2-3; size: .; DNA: TGTGCCAGCAGCGTAGCGCCTGGGGGCGGGTTGGGAGATACGCAGTATTTT; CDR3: CASSVAPGGGLGDTQYF
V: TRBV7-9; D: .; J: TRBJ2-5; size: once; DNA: TGTGCCAGCACCCTCCCCCCATCGGAGACCCAGTACTTC; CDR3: CASTLPPSETQYF
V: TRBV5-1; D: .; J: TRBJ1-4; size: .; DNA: TGCGCCAGCAGCCTGGGGCCTCCCGGGGGTGGAGAAGGTGAAAAACTGTTTTTT; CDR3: CASSLGPPGGGEGEKLFF
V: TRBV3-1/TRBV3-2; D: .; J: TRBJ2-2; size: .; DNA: TGTGCCAGCAGCCTAAGAACGCCCGGCGGGGAGCTGTTTTTT; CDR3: CASSLRTPGGELFF
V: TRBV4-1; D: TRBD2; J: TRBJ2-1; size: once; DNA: TGCGCCAGCCGATCGGGACTAGCGGGGGCTGGGGATGAGCAGTTCTTC; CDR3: CASRSGLAGAGDEQFF
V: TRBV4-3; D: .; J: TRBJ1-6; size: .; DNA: TGCGCCAGCAGCCAAGTCTTCAGTACCCCTACGTCACCCCTCCACTTT; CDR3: CASSQVFSTPTSPLHF
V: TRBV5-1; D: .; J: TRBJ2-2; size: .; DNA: TGCGCCAGCAGCCATGGACAGTTGGGCACCGGGGAGCTGTTTTTT; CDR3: CASSHGQLGTGELFF